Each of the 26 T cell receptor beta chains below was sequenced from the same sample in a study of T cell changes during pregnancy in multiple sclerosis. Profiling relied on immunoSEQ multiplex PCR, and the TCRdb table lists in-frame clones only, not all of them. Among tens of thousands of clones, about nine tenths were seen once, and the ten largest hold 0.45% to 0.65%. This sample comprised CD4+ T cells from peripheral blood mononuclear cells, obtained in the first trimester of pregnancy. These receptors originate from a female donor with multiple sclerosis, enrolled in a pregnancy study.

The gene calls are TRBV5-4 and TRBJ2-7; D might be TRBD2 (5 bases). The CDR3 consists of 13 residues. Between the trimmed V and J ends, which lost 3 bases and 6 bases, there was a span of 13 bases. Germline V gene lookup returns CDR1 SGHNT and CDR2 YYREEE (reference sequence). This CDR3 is CASSSRSGFEQYF. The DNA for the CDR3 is TGTGCCAGCAGCTCCCGCAGCGGCTTCGAGCAGTACTTC.

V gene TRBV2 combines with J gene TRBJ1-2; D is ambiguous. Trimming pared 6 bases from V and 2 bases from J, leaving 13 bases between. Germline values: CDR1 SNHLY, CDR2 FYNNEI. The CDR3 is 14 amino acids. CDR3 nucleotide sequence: TGTGCCAGCAGGAGCTACAGCTTAAACTATGGCTACACCTTC. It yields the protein CASRSYSLNYGYTF.

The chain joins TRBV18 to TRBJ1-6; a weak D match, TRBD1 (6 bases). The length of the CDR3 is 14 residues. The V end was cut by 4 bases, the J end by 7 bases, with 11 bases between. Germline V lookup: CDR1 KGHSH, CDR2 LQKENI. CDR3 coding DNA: TGTGCCAGCTCACTGACAGGATCAAATTCACCCCTCCACTTT. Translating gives CASSLTGSNSPLHF.

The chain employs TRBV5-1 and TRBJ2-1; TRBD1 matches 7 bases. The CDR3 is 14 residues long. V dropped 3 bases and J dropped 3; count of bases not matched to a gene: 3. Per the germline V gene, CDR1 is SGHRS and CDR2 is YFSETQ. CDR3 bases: TGCGCCAGCAGCTCGGGACAGAACTACAATGAGCAGTTCTTC. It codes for CASSSGQNYNEQFF.

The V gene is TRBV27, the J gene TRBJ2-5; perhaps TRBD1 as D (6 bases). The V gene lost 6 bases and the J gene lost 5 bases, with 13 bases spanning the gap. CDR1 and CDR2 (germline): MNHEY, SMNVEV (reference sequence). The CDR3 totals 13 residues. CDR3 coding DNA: TGTGCCAGCAGGGGGGCGTACGAGGAGACCCAGTACTTC. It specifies CASRGAYEETQYF.

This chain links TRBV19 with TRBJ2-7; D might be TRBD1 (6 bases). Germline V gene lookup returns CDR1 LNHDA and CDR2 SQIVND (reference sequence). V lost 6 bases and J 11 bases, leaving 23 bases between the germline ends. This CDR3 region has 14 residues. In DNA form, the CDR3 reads TGTGCCAGTAGCATGGACAGCCTAGGTTTGTATAAGTACTTC. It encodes CASSMDSLGLYKYF.

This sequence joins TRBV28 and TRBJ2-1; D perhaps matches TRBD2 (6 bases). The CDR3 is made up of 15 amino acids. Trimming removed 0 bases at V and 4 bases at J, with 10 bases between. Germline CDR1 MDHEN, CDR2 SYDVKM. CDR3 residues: CASSLWVGGYNEQFF. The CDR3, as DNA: TGTGCCAGCAGTTTATGGGTCGGGGGATACAATGAGCAGTTCTTC.

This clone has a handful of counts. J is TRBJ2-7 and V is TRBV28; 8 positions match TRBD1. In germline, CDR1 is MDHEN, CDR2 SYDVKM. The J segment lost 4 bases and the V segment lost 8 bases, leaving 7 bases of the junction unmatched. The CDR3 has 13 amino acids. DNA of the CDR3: TGTGCCAGCGAGGGGACAGGACTATACGAGCAGTACTTC. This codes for CASEGTGLYEQYF.

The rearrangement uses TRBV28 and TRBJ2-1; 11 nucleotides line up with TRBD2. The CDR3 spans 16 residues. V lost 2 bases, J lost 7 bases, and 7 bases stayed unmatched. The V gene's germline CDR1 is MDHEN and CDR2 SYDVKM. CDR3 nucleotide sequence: TGTGCCAGCAGTTTAACTCTAGCGGGAGGTTGGAATGAGCAGTTCTTC. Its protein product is CASSLTLAGGWNEQFF.

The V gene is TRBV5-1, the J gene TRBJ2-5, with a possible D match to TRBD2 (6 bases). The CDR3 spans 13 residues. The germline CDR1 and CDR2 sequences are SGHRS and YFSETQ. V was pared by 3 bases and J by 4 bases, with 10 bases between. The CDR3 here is CASSWGDRETQYF. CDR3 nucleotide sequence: TGCGCCAGCAGCTGGGGGGATCGAGAGACCCAGTACTTC.

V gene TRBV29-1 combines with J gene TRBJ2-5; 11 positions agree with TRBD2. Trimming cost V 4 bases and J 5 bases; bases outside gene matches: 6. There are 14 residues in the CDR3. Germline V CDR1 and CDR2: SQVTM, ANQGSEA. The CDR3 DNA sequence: TGCAGCGTTGGGGGACTAGCGGCGTCGGAGACCCAGTACTTC. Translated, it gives CSVGGLAASETQYF.

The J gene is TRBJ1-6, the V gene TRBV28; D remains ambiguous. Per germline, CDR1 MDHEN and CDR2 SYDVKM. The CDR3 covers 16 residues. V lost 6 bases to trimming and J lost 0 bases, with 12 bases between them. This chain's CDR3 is CASRAGGSSYNSPLHF. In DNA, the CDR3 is TGTGCCAGCAGGGCGGGCGGTAGCTCCTATAATTCACCCCTCCACTTT.

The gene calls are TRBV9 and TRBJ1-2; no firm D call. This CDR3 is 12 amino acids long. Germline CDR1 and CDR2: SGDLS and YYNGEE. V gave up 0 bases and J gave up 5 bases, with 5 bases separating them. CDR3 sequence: CASSVDRYGYTF. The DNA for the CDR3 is TGTGCCAGCAGCGTAGACAGATATGGCTACACCTTC.

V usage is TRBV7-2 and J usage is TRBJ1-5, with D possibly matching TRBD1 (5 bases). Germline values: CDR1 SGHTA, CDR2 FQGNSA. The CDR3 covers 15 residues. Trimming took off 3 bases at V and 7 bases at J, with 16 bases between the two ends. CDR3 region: CASSFVGGGEQPQHF. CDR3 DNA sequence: TGTGCCAGCAGCTTTGTCGGGGGAGGCGAACAGCCCCAGCATTTT.

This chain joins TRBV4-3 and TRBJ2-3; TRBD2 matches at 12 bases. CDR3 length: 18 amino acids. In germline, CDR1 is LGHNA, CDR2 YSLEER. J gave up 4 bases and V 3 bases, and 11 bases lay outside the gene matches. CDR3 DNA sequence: TGCGCCAGCAGCCACAGGGCTCTAGCGGGGGGGCGGTCAGATACGCAGTATTTT. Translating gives CASSHRALAGGRSDTQYF.

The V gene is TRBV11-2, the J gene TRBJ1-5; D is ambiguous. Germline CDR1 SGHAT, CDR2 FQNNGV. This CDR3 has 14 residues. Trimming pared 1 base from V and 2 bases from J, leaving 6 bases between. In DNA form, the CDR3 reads TGTGCCAGCAGCTTAGGCACTGGCAATCAGCCCCAGCATTTT. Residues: CASSLGTGNQPQHF.

Here the CDR3 reads CASSLEPGGLYEQYF. CDR3 sequence (DNA): TGTGCCAGCAGCTTAGAACCGGGAGGGCTGTACGAGCAGTACTTC. The rearrangement joins TRBV7-2 to TRBJ2-7; 8 nucleotides align to TRBD2. Germline-derived CDR1 and CDR2 are SGHTA and FQGNSA. CDR3 length equals 15 residues. V shed 1 base, J shed 4 bases, and the junction held 6 bases outside the gene matches.

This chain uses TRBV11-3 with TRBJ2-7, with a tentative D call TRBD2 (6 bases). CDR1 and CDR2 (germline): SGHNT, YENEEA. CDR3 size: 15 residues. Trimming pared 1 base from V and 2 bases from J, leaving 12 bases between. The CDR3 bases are TGTGCCAGCAGCTTAGGTGCTAGCGAAGCCTACGAGCAGTACTTC. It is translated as CASSLGASEAYEQYF. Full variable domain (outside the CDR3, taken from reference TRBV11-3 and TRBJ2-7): EAGVVQSPRYKIIEKKQPVAFWCNPISGHNTLYWYLQNLGQGPELLIRYENEEAVDDSQLPKDRFSAERLKGVDSTLKIQPAELGDSAVYLCASSLGASEAYEQYFGPGTRLTVT.

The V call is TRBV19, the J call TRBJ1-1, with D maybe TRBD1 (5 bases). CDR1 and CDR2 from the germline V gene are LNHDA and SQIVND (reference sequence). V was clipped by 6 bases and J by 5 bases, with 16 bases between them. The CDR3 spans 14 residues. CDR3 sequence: CASRSQGGPTEAFF. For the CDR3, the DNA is TGTGCCAGTAGGAGTCAGGGAGGTCCGACTGAAGCTTTCTTT.

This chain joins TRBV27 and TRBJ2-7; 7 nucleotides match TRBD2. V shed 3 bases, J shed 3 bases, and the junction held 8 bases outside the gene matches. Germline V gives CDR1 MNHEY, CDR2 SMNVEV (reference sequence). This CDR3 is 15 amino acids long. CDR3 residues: CASSFYGGSLYEQYF. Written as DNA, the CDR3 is TGTGCCAGCAGTTTCTATGGCGGGAGTCTCTACGAGCAGTACTTC.

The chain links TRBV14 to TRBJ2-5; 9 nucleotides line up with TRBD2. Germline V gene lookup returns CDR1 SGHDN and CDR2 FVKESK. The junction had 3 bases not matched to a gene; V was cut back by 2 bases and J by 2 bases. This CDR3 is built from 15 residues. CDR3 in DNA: TGTGCCAGCAGCCAACCTAGCGGGACACAAGAGACCCAGTACTTC. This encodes CASSQPSGTQETQYF.

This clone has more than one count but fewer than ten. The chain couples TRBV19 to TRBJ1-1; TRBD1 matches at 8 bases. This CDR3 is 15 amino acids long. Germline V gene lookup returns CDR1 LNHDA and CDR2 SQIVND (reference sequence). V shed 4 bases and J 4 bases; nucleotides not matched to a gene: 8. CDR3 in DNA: TGTGCCAGTAGTACGACAGGGGTCTGGGGCACTGAAGCTTTCTTT. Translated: CASSTTGVWGTEAFF.

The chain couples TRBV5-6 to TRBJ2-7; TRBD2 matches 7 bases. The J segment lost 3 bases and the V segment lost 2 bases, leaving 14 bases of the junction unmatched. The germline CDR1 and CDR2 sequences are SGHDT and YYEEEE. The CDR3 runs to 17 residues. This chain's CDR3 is CASSLRHRGVIGYEQYF. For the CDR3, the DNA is TGTGCCAGCAGCTTAAGACACCGGGGGGTAATTGGCTACGAGCAGTACTTC.

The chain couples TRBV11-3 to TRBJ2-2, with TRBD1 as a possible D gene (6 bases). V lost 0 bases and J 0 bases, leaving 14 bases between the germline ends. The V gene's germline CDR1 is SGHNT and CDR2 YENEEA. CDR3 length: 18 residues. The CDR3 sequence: CASSLELMGTPNTGELFF. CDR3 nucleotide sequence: TGTGCCAGCAGCTTAGAATTAATGGGGACACCGAACACCGGGGAGCTGTTTTTT.

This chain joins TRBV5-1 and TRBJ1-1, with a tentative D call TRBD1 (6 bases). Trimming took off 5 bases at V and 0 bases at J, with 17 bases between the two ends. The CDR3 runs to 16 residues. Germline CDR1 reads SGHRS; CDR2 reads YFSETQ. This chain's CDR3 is CASSPRTDTLNTEAFF. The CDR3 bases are TGCGCCAGCAGTCCAAGGACAGACACACTGAACACTGAAGCTTTCTTT.

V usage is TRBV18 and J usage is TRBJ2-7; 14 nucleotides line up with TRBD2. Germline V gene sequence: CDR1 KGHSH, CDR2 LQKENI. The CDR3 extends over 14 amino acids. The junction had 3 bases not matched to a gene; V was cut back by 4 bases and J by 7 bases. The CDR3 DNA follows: TGTGCCAGCTCACGGGGACTAGCGGGAGATGAGCAGTACTTC. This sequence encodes CASSRGLAGDEQYF.